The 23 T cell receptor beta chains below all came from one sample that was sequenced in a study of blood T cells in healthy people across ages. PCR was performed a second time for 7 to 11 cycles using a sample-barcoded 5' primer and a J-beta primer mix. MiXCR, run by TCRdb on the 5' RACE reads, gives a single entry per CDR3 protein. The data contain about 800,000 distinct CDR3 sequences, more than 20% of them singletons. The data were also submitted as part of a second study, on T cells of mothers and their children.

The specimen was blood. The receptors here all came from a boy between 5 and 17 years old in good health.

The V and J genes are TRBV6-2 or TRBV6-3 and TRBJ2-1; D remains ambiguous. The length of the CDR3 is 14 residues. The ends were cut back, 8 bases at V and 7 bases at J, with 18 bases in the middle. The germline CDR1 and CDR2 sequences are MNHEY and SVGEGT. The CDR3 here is CASDGTKGINEQFF. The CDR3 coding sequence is TGTGCCAGCGATGGCACGAAAGGGATAAATGAGCAGTTCTTC.

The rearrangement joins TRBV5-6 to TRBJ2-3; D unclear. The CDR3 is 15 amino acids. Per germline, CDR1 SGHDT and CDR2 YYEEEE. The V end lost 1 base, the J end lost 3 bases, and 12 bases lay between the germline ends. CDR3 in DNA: TGTGCCAGCAGCTTGCACCCTAGGGCGACAGATACGCAGTATTTT. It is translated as CASSLHPRATDTQYF.

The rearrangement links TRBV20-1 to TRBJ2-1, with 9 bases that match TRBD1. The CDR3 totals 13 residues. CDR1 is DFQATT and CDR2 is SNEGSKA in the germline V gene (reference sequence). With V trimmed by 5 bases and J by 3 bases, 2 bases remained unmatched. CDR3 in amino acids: CSAQTGGYNEQFF. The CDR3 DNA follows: TGCAGTGCTCAGACAGGGGGCTACAATGAGCAGTTCTTC.

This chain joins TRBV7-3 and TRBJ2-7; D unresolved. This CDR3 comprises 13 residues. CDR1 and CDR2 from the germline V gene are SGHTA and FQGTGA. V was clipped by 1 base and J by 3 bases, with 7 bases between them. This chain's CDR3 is CASSLNPNYEQYF. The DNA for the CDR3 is TGTGCCAGCAGCTTAAATCCTAACTACGAGCAGTACTTC.

This CDR3 is CASSLSGTTYNEQFF. In DNA form, the CDR3 reads TGTGCCAGCAGCTTGTCCGGGACAACCTACAATGAGCAGTTCTTC. The V call is TRBV7-3, the J call TRBJ2-1; tentative D call: TRBD1 (6 bases). The CDR3 extends over 15 amino acids. CDR1 is SGHTA and CDR2 is FQGTGA in the germline V gene. Deletions cut 3 bases from V and 2 bases from J, with 11 bases between.

CDR3 in amino acids: CASSPGGDEQFF. The CDR3 DNA follows: TGTGCCAGCAGTCCAGGGGGCGATGAGCAGTTCTTC. V usage is TRBV12-3 or TRBV12-4 and J usage is TRBJ2-7, with TRBD1 identical over 8 bases. The closer fit of TRBJ2-1 to the DNA end suggests the J call may be wrong. The CDR3 runs 12 residues.

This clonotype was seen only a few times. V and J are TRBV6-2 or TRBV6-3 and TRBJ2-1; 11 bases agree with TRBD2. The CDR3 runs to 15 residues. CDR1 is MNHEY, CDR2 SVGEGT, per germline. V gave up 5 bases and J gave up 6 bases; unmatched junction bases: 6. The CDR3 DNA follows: TGTGCCAGCAGTGTTAGCGGGGGGGCCGTCAATGAGCAGTTCTTC. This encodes CASSVSGGAVNEQFF.

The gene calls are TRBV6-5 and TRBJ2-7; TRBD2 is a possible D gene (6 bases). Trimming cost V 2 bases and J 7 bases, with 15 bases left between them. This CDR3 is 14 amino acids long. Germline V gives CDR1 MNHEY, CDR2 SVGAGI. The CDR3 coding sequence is TGTGCCAGCAGTTACACTCTCACCGGGGGAGAGCAGTACTTC. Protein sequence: CASSYTLTGGEQYF.

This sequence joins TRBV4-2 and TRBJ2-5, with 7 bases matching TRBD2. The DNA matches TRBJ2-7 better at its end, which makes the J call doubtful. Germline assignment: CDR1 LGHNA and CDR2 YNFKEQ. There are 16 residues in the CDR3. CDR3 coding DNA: TGTGCCAGCAGCCAAGAGTTTGGGCTAGCGGCCTACGAGCAGTACTTC. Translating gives CASSQEFGLAAYEQYF.

The CDR3 is CASSQDLTGGILDTQYF. The CDR3 region has the DNA TGCGCCAGCAGCCAAGATCTTACAGGGGGTATTCTTGATACGCAGTATTTT. This chain uses TRBV4-3 with TRBJ2-3; 8 bases are a match to TRBD1. In germline, CDR1 is LGHNA, CDR2 YSLEER. J lost 6 bases, V lost 0 bases, and 11 bases had no gene match. The CDR3 is made up of 17 amino acids.

In nucleotides, the CDR3 is TGTGCCAGCAGATCGGACAGGGGGAGGTTGGAGACCCAGTACTTC. It encodes CASRSDRGRLETQYF. V gene TRBV7-6 combines with J gene TRBJ2-5, with TRBD1 matching over 10 bases. Germline CDR1 is SGHVS and CDR2 is FNYEAQ. The CDR3 consists of 15 residues. J lost 5 bases, V lost 6 bases, and 9 bases had no gene match.

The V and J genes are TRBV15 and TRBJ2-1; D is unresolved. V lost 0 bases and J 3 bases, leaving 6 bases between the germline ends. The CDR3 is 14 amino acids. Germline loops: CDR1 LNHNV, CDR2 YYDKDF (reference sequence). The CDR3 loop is CATSRDPSYNEQFF. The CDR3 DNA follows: TGTGCCACCAGCAGAGATCCCAGCTACAATGAGCAGTTCTTC.

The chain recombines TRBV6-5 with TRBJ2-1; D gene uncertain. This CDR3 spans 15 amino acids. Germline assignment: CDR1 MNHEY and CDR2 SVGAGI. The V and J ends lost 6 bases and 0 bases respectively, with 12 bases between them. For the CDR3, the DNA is TGTGCCAGCAGACGACTTCGAAGCTCCTACAATGAGCAGTTCTTC. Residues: CASRRLRSSYNEQFF.

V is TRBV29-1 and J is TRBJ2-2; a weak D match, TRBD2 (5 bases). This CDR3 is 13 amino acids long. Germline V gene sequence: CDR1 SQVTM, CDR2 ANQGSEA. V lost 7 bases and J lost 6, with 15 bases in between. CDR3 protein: CSARTGVAGELFF. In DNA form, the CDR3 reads TGCAGCGCTCGGACTGGGGTCGCCGGGGAGCTGTTTTTT.

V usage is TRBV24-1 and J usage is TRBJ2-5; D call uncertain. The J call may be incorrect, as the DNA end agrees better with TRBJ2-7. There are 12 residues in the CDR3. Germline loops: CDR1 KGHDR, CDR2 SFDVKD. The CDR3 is CATSDPKREQYF. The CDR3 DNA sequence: TGTGCCACCAGTGACCCCAAACGCGAGCAGTACTTC.

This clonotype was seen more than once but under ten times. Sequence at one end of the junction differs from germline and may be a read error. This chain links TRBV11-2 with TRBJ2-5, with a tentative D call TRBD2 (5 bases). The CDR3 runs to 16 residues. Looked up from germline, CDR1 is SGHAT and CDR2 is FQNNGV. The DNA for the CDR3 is TGTGCCAGCGGCTTAGGAACTAAGACTAACCAAGAGACCCAGTACTTC. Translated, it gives CASGLGTKTNQETQYF.

CDR3 nucleotides: TGTGCCAGCAGCCTTCCCGGGACAGGGACAAACGAGCAGTACTTC. Protein sequence: CASSLPGTGTNEQYF. The chain has TRBV14 and TRBJ2-5; TRBD1 matches 9 bases. The DNA end is more similar to TRBJ2-7, so the J call may be wrong. The CDR3 extends over 15 amino acids. The germline V gene has CDR1 SGHDN and CDR2 FVKESK.

For the CDR3, the DNA is TGCGCCAGCAGCCAAGATAGGGCTAGCTTCTACAATGAGCAGTTCTTC. Translating gives CASSQDRASFYNEQFF. This chain uses TRBV4-3 with TRBJ2-1, with a tentative D call TRBD2 (5 bases). Looked up from germline, CDR1 is LGHNA and CDR2 is YSLEER. V shed 0 bases and J shed 3 bases, with 12 bases lying between them. CDR3 length: 16 amino acids.

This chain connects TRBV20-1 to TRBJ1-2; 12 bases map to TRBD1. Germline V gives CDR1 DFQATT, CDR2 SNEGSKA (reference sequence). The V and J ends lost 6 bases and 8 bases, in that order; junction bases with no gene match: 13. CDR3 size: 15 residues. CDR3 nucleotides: TGCAGTGCGCCAAACCTCCGGGACAGGGGGCCGGGCTACACCTTC. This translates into CSAPNLRDRGPGYTF.

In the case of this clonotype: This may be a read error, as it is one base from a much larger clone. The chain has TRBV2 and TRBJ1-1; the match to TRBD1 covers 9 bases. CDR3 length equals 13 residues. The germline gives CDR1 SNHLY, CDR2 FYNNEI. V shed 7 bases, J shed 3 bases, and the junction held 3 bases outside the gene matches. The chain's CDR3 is CASTGQGYTEAFF. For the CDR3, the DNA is TGTGCCAGCACCGGACAGGGGTACACTGAAGCTTTCTTT.

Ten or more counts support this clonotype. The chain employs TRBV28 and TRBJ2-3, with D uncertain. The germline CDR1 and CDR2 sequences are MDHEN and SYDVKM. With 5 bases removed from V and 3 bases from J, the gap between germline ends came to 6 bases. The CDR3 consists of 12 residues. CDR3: CASSAPTDTQYF. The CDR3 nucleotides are TGTGCCAGCAGTGCCCCTACAGATACGCAGTATTTT.

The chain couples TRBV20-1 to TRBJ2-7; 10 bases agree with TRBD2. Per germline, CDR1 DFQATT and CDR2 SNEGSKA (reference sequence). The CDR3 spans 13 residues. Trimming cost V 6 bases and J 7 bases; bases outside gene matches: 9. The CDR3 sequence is CSANLAGVGEQYF. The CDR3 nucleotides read TGCAGTGCCAACCTAGCGGGAGTCGGGGAGCAGTACTTC.

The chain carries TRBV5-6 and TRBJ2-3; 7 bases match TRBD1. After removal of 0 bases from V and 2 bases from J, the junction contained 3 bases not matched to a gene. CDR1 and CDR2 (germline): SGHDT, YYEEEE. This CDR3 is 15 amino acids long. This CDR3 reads CASSLGGQTTDTQYF. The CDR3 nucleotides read TGTGCCAGCAGCTTGGGGGGACAGACCACAGATACGCAGTATTTT.